Listed below are T cell receptor beta chains from one sample, sequenced in a study of a mutant IDH1 vaccine in newly diagnosed glioma. Assay used: immunoSEQ multiplex PCR; TCRdb lists only in-frame clones, some missing. The sample gives over 35,000 clones, roughly four fifths of which show up once; just over 5% is in the top ten. For these receptors, no antigen is known. The input for sequencing was PBMCs, taken from a glioma patient whose treatment included an IDH1 peptide vaccine. All receptors come from a man aged 40-49 years with glioma. Both conserved end residues are part of each CDR3. Fields, in order: V gene, D gene, J gene, clone size, CDR3 DNA, CDR3 protein. D genes are given only for firm matches. Clone size appears in some rows only: once, few, many, or a class for an expanded clone.

V: TRBV7-8; D: TRBD2; J: TRBJ2-1; size: .; DNA: TGTGCCAGCAGCCGGACTAGCGGGCTAGGCAATGAGCAGTTCTTC; CDR3: CASSRTSGLGNEQFF
V: TRBV13; D: .; J: TRBJ2-1; size: once; DNA: TGTGCCAGCAGCTTAGGGGCGTTAAATGAGCAGTTCTTC; CDR3: CASSLGALNEQFF
V: TRBV12-5; D: .; J: TRBJ2-3; size: .; DNA: TGTGCTAGTGGTTTGACCTCCCAAGGTGGGGGCGGGGGCACAGATACGCAGTATTTT; CDR3: CASGLTSQGGGGGTDTQYF
V: TRBV4-1; D: TRBD2; J: TRBJ2-7; size: once; DNA: TGCGCCAGCAGCCAAGAGCCCGCTGGCGGGGGGATGTACGAGCAGTACTTC; CDR3: CASSQEPAGGGMYEQYF
V: TRBV15; D: .; J: TRBJ2-5; size: .; DNA: TGTGCCACCAGGGCGGGGGCCCGACGGGGGACCCAGTACTTC; CDR3: CATRAGARRGTQYF
V: TRBV13; D: .; J: TRBJ2-7; size: .; DNA: TGTGCCAGCAGCTTAGTAGAGGAGCAGTACTTC; CDR3: CASSLVEEQYF
V: TRBV30; D: .; J: TRBJ1-2; size: few; DNA: TGTGCCTGGAGTCGGAGGGGCGCCGGGGGCTACACCTTC; CDR3: CAWSRRGAGGYTF
V: TRBV7-2; D: .; J: TRBJ1-1; size: once; DNA: TGTGCCAGCAGCTTAGCAGGTGTTGCGTACACTGAAGCTTTCTTT; CDR3: CASSLAGVAYTEAFF
V: TRBV9; D: .; J: TRBJ2-1; size: .; DNA: TGTGCCAGCAGCGTAGCTGGCGGGGCTATTGGTGAGCAGTTCTTC; CDR3: CASSVAGGAIGEQFF
V: TRBV11-3; D: TRBD2; J: TRBJ2-5; size: .; DNA: TGTGCCAGCAGCTTGCCGGGACTAGCAAGGGAGACCCAGTACTTC; CDR3: CASSLPGLARETQYF
V: TRBV6-5; D: .; J: TRBJ2-7; size: .; DNA: TGTGCCAGCAGTCAAACCGGGGTGCAGTACTTC; CDR3: CASSQTGVQYF
V: TRBV5-1; D: .; J: TRBJ1-2; size: .; DNA: TGCGCCAGCAGCCGGACAGACAACTATGGCTACACCTTC; CDR3: CASSRTDNYGYTF
V: TRBV4-1; D: TRBD1; J: TRBJ2-7; size: .; DNA: TGCGCCAGCAGCCCCCGCTCAGGGGGCTCCTACGAGCAGTACTTC; CDR3: CASSPRSGGSYEQYF
V: TRBV13; D: TRBD1; J: TRBJ2-7; size: .; DNA: TGTGCCAGCAGCTTAGCCTCGGATGGACAGGGGAACGAGCAGTACTTC; CDR3: CASSLASDGQGNEQYF
V: TRBV6-1; D: .; J: TRBJ1-4; size: .; DNA: TGTGCCAGCAGTTCGACCGGAATCGGTGAAAAACTGTTTTTT; CDR3: CASSSTGIGEKLFF
V: TRBV11-2; D: .; J: TRBJ2-2; size: once; DNA: TGTGCCAGCAGTCAGGGACCGCTGAACACCGGGGAGCTGTTTTTT; CDR3: CASSQGPLNTGELFF
V: TRBV2; D: TRBD1; J: TRBJ2-3; size: .; DNA: TGTGCCAGCAGAGAACAGGGGGTCGCCACAGATACGCAGTATTTT; CDR3: CASREQGVATDTQYF
V: TRBV5-1; D: TRBD1; J: TRBJ1-2; size: .; DNA: TGCGCCAGCAGCGGCGACAGGGACTATGGCTACACCTTC; CDR3: CASSGDRDYGYTF
V: TRBV7-6; D: .; J: TRBJ1-3; size: few; DNA: TGTGCCAGCAGCTTAGGGCTGAACTCTGGAAACACCATATATTTT; CDR3: CASSLGLNSGNTIYF
V: TRBV30; D: .; J: TRBJ1-1; size: few; DNA: TGTGCCTGGACAGGGGACAACACTGAAGCTTTCTTT; CDR3: CAWTGDNTEAFF
V: TRBV5-4; D: .; J: TRBJ2-7; size: .; DNA: TGTGCCAGCAGCCGCCCCACAGGAGACACCCACGAGCAGTACTTC; CDR3: CASSRPTGDTHEQYF
V: TRBV28; D: TRBD1; J: TRBJ1-4; size: .; DNA: TGTGCCAGCAGTCCCGCAGGGGGCGGAAGGGAAAAACTGTTTTTT; CDR3: CASSPAGGGREKLFF
V: TRBV4-3; D: .; J: TRBJ1-4; size: medium-sized; DNA: TGCGCCAGCAGCCAAGAAATAATGCTAGGTCGGGCGGAAAAACTGTTTTTT; CDR3: CASSQEIMLGRAEKLFF
V: TRBV2; D: .; J: TRBJ1-3; size: .; DNA: TGTGCCAGCAGTGAAGAGAGTCTTGTTGGCACCATATATTTT; CDR3: CASSEESLVGTIYF
V: TRBV7-2; D: TRBD1; J: TRBJ1-2; size: .; DNA: TGTGCCAGCAGCTTGGGGACAGGGTTCGGCTATGGCTACACCTTC; CDR3: CASSLGTGFGYGYTF
V: TRBV7-2; D: .; J: TRBJ1-1; size: .; DNA: TGTGCCAGCAGCTTTAGGGTTTCGAACACTGAAGCTTTCTTT; CDR3: CASSFRVSNTEAFF
V: TRBV7-2; D: TRBD2; J: TRBJ2-4; size: .; DNA: TGTGCCAGCAGCTTAGTCCCACTAGCGGGAGTGGGGGTCAAAAACATTCAGTACTTC; CDR3: CASSLVPLAGVGVKNIQYF
V: TRBV7-6; D: .; J: TRBJ1-5; size: .; DNA: TGTGCCAGCAGCTTAGGGCCCGGGCAGCCCCAGCATTTT; CDR3: CASSLGPGQPQHF